This is a list of T cell receptor beta chains from one sample in a study of blood T cell repertoires in COVID-19. Profiled with immunoSEQ multiplex PCR; TCRdb holds only in-frame clones, not every one. The table has around 250,000 clones, over 70% seen once; the top ten hold roughly 5%. Sequences were obtained from peripheral blood. The receptors stem from a man older than 75 with acute or convalescent COVID-19. The CDR3 runs from the conserved cysteine through the conserved F or W. The order of the fields is D gene, clone size, J gene, CDR3 length, V gene, CDR3 protein, CDR3 DNA. A D gene is named only where the DNA matches it firmly. Only part of the rows carry a size: once, few, many, or a class if the clone is expanded.

D gene: NA; clone size: many; J gene: TRBJ1-3; CDR3 length: 16; V gene: TRBV7-2; CDR3 protein: CASSPSILLSGNTIYF; CDR3 DNA: TGTGCCAGCAGTCCAAGTATCCTACTCTCTGGAAACACCATATATTTT
D gene: TRBD2; clone size: NA; J gene: TRBJ2-3; CDR3 length: 15; V gene: TRBV5-6; CDR3 protein: CASSGGGPYLDTQYF; CDR3 DNA: TGTGCCAGCAGCGGCGGGGGGCCCTATTTAGATACGCAGTATTTT
D gene: NA; clone size: once; J gene: TRBJ1-1; CDR3 length: 15; V gene: TRBV5-1; CDR3 protein: CASSSPGGMNTEAFF; CDR3 DNA: TGCGCCAGCAGCTCTCCCGGCGGAATGAACACTGAAGCTTTCTTT
D gene: TRBD2; clone size: NA; J gene: TRBJ2-3; CDR3 length: 14; V gene: TRBV19; CDR3 protein: CASSLAGLSDTQYF; CDR3 DNA: TGTGCCAGTAGTTTAGCGGGACTTTCAGATACGCAGTATTTT
D gene: NA; clone size: NA; J gene: TRBJ1-2; CDR3 length: 12; V gene: TRBV2; CDR3 protein: CASNRGAEGYTF; CDR3 DNA: TGTGCCAGCAATCGGGGGGCAGAAGGCTACACCTTC
D gene: NA; clone size: NA; J gene: TRBJ2-1; CDR3 length: 15; V gene: TRBV5-1; CDR3 protein: CASSLEGNSYNEQFF; CDR3 DNA: TGCGCCAGCAGCTTGGAGGGGAACTCCTACAATGAGCAGTTCTTC
D gene: NA; clone size: NA; J gene: TRBJ1-4; CDR3 length: 14; V gene: TRBV5-4; CDR3 protein: CASSLASTNEKLFF; CDR3 DNA: TGTGCCAGCAGCTTGGCCTCAACTAATGAAAAACTGTTTTTT
D gene: NA; clone size: NA; J gene: TRBJ2-5; CDR3 length: 15; V gene: TRBV5-1; CDR3 protein: CASNFARLDQETQYF; CDR3 DNA: TGCGCCAGCAACTTCGCTCGACTAGACCAAGAGACCCAGTACTTC
D gene: NA; clone size: NA; J gene: TRBJ1-1; CDR3 length: 14; V gene: TRBV28; CDR3 protein: CASRDLQGRTEAFF; CDR3 DNA: TGTGCCAGCAGAGACCTCCAGGGGCGGACTGAAGCTTTCTTT
D gene: NA; clone size: NA; J gene: TRBJ1-5; CDR3 length: 14; V gene: TRBV28; CDR3 protein: CASSLGGDLQPQHF; CDR3 DNA: TGTGCCAGCAGTTTAGGAGGGGACCTGCAGCCCCAGCATTTT
D gene: NA; clone size: few; J gene: TRBJ2-3; CDR3 length: 14; V gene: TRBV10-3; CDR3 protein: CAIRRGMDTDTQYF; CDR3 DNA: TGTGCCATCAGAAGGGGGATGGACACAGATACGCAGTATTTT
D gene: NA; clone size: NA; J gene: TRBJ2-7; CDR3 length: 13; V gene: TRBV19; CDR3 protein: CASSAGQTYEQYF; CDR3 DNA: TGTGCCAGTAGTGCGGGCCAAACCTACGAGCAGTACTTC
D gene: NA; clone size: NA; J gene: TRBJ1-2; CDR3 length: 12; V gene: TRBV19; CDR3 protein: CASRWGDYGYTF; CDR3 DNA: TGTGCCAGTAGGTGGGGAGACTATGGCTACACCTTC
D gene: TRBD1; clone size: few; J gene: TRBJ1-3; CDR3 length: 15; V gene: TRBV19; CDR3 protein: CATETGGPPGNTIYF; CDR3 DNA: TGTGCCACCGAGACAGGGGGCCCACCTGGAAACACCATATATTTT
D gene: TRBD2; clone size: NA; J gene: TRBJ2-3; CDR3 length: 15; V gene: TRBV5-6; CDR3 protein: CASSFRGDPTDTQYF; CDR3 DNA: TGTGCCAGCAGCTTCCGGGGGGACCCCACAGATACGCAGTATTTT
D gene: TRBD2; clone size: NA; J gene: TRBJ2-7; CDR3 length: 15; V gene: TRBV2; CDR3 protein: CASSKTSGAFSEQYF; CDR3 DNA: TGTGCCAGCAGTAAGACTAGCGGGGCTTTCTCCGAGCAGTACTTC
D gene: TRBD2; clone size: NA; J gene: TRBJ2-1; CDR3 length: 15; V gene: TRBV7-2; CDR3 protein: CASSLLGGGYNEQFF; CDR3 DNA: TGTGCCAGCAGCTTGTTGGGCGGGGGCTACAATGAGCAGTTCTTC
D gene: NA; clone size: NA; J gene: TRBJ1-3; CDR3 length: 15; V gene: TRBV9; CDR3 protein: CASSVEGVTGNTIYF; CDR3 DNA: TGTGCCAGCAGCGTAGAAGGGGTGACTGGAAACACCATATATTTT
D gene: TRBD1; clone size: NA; J gene: TRBJ2-7; CDR3 length: 14; V gene: TRBV6-5; CDR3 protein: CASSTGTGEYEQYF; CDR3 DNA: TGTGCCAGCAGCACCGGGACAGGGGAGTACGAGCAGTACTTC
D gene: NA; clone size: NA; J gene: TRBJ1-2; CDR3 length: 17; V gene: TRBV18; CDR3 protein: CASSPGGAASANYGYTF; CDR3 DNA: TGTGCCAGCTCACCGGGGGGGGCGGCCAGCGCTAACTATGGCTACACCTTC
D gene: NA; clone size: NA; J gene: TRBJ1-2; CDR3 length: 15; V gene: TRBV6-5; CDR3 protein: CASSYDVWSSNGYTF; CDR3 DNA: TGTGCCAGCAGTTACGATGTATGGAGTAGTAATGGCTACACCTTC
D gene: TRBD1; clone size: NA; J gene: TRBJ1-3; CDR3 length: 16; V gene: TRBV3-1/TRBV3-2; CDR3 protein: CASSQVFQGAWDTIYF; CDR3 DNA: TGTGCCAGCAGCCAAGTCTTCCAGGGGGCATGGGACACCATATATTTT
D gene: TRBD2; clone size: NA; J gene: TRBJ2-2; CDR3 length: 18; V gene: TRBV4-1; CDR3 protein: CASSQVLGLAGGTGELFF; CDR3 DNA: TGCGCCAGCAGCCAAGTTTTGGGACTAGCGGGAGGCACCGGGGAGCTGTTTTTT